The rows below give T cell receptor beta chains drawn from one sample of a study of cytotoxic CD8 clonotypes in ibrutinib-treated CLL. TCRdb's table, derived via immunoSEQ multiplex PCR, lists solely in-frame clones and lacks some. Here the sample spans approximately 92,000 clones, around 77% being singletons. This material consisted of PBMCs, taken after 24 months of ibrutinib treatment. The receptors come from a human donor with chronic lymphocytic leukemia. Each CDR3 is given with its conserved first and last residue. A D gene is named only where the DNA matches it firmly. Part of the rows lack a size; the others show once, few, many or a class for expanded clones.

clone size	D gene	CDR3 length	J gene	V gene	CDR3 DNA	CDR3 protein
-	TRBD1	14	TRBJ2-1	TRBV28	TGTGCCAGCAGTTTCGGACAGGCCCTCAATGAGCAGTTCTTC	CASSFGQALNEQFF
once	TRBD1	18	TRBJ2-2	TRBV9	TGTGCCAGCAGCGTAGCCCCGGCGGGTAGGGGGCTGACCGGGGAGCTGTTTTTT	CASSVAPAGRGLTGELFF
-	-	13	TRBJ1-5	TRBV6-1	TGTGCCAGCAGTGAATTGACAAATCAGCCCCAGCATTTT	CASSELTNQPQHF
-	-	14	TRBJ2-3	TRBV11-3	TGTGCCAGCAGCCTCCCCGACAAGACAGATACGCAGTATTTT	CASSLPDKTDTQYF
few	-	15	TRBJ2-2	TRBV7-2	TGTGCCAGCAGCTTAGATCCAGGGAACACCGGGGAGCTGTTTTTT	CASSLDPGNTGELFF
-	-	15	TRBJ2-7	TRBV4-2	TGTGCCAGCAGCCAAGATAGGGACACCTCATACGAGCAGTACTTC	CASSQDRDTSYEQYF
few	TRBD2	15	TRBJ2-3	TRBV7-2	TGTGCCAGCAGCCCAGCGGGGATTAGCACAGATACGCAGTATTTT	CASSPAGISTDTQYF
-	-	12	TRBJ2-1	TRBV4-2	TGTGCCAGCAGCGCGGCGGGACTGGCGCAGTTCTTC	CASSAAGLAQFF
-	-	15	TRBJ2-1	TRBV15	TGTGCCACCAGCAGAGATGGCGGGACCTACAATGAGCAGTTCTTC	CATSRDGGTYNEQFF
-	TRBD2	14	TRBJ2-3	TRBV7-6	TGTGCCAGCAGGCCCGGCCGGGGGGCAGATACGCAGTATTTT	CASRPGRGADTQYF
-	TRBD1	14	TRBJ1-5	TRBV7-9	TGTGCCAGCAGTCGGACAGGAGGCAATCAGCCCCAGCATTTT	CASSRTGGNQPQHF
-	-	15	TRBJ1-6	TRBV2	TGTGCCAGCAGTGACCAGGGTATGAGAAATTCACCCCTCCACTTT	CASSDQGMRNSPLHF
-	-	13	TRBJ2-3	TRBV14	TGTGCCAGCAGCCGGGACCTAGCAGATACGCAGTATTTT	CASSRDLADTQYF
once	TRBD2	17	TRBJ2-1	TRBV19	TGTGCCAGTAGTTCCGCGACTAGCGGGAGTAATCCTAATGAGCAGTTCTTC	CASSSATSGSNPNEQFF
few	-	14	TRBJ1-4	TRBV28	TGTGCCAGCATTCGGGGGGCAGGTAGTGAAAAACTGTTTTTT	CASIRGAGSEKLFF
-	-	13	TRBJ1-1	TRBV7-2	TGTGCCAGCAGCTTAGAATTTAGCACTGAAGCTTTCTTT	CASSLEFSTEAFF
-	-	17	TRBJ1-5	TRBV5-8	TGTGCCAGCAGCCGCCACCGGGCCCCAGGCAGCAATCAGCCCCAGCATTTT	CASSRHRAPGSNQPQHF
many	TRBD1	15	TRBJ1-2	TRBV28	TGTGCCAGCAGTTCCTCAGGACAGGGTAAAGATGGCTACACCTTC	CASSSSGQGKDGYTF
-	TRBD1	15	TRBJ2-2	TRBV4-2	TGTGCCAGCAGCCAACGGACAGGGAGCACCGGGGAGCTGTTTTTT	CASSQRTGSTGELFF
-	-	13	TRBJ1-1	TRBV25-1	TGTGCCAGCAGTGACCAGGAGCTTCTCCCAATGATCTTT	CASSDQELLPMIF
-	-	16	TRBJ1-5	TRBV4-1	TGCGCCAGCAGCCAAGATCCACAGTATAGCAATCAGCCCCAGCATTTT	CASSQDPQYSNQPQHF
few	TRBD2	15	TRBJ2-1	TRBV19	TGTGCCAGTAGTCCGTCGCGGGGGATAAACAATGAGCAGTTCTTC	CASSPSRGINNEQFF
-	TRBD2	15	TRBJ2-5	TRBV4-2	TGTGCCAGCAGCCAAGAGCGGGGGGGCCAAGAGACCCAGTACTTC	CASSQERGGQETQYF
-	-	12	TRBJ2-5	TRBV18	TGTGCCAGCTCGCTGGGGAGAGAGACCCAGTACTTC	CASSLGRETQYF
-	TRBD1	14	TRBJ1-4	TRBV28	TGTGCCAGCAGGACTGACAGGGGAAATGAAAAACTGTTTTTT	CASRTDRGNEKLFF
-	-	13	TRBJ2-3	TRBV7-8	TGTGCCAGCAGCCGGGGCCTAGCAGATACGCAGTATTTT	CASSRGLADTQYF
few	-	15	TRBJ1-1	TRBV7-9	TGTGCCAGCAGCTTAGACGATGTCGGAAACACTGAAGCTTTCTTT	CASSLDDVGNTEAFF
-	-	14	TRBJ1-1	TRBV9	TGTGCCAGCAGCCTTGACATAATGGCCACTGAAGCTTTCTTT	CASSLDIMATEAFF
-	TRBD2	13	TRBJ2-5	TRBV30	TGTGCCCACGCAAAGGGGAGGGTGGAGACCCAGTACTTC	CAHAKGRVETQYF
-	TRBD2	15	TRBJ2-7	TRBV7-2	TGTGCCAGCAGCTTAGAACTAGCGGGAGGCTACGAGCAGTACTTC	CASSLELAGGYEQYF
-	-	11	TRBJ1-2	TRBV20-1	TGCAGTGCAGGGGAAAACTATGGCTACACCTTC	CSAGENYGYTF
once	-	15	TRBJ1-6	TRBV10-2	TGCGCCAGCAGTGATGCGCGGGGAGGGAATTCACCCCTCCACTTT	CASSDARGGNSPLHF
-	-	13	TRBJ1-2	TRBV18	TGTGCCAGCTCACCGGCAGATAACTATGGCTACACCTTC	CASSPADNYGYTF
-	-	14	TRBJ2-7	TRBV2	TGTGCCAGCAGGCCCGAGCGGACTGCCTACGAGCAGTACTTC	CASRPERTAYEQYF
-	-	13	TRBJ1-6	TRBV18	TGTGCCAGCTCACCAAAGGGTGGTGCAGGGCTACTCTTT	CASSPKGGAGLLF
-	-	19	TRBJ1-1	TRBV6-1	TGTGCCAGCAGTGTCCCCATAAATTCAGCCTCGGGGATGAACACTGAAGCTTTCTTT	CASSVPINSASGMNTEAFF
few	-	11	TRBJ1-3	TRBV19	TGTGCCAGTCGACAGGGAAACACCATATATTTT	CASRQGNTIYF
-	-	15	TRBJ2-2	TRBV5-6	TGTGCCAGCAGCTTGCGGGGGTCGCACACCGGGGAGCTGTTTTTT	CASSLRGSHTGELFF
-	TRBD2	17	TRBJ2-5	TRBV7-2	TGTGCCAGCAGCTTAGTTAGCGGGGGGGCGGGCCAAGAGACCCAGTACTTC	CASSLVSGGAGQETQYF
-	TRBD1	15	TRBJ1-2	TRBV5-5	TGTGCCAGCAGCTTGACCCGGGACAGGAACTATGGCTACACCTTC	CASSLTRDRNYGYTF
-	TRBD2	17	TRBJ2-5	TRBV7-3	TGTGCCAGCAGCTTAAACCCGAGACTAGCGGGGAAAGAGACCCAGTACTTC	CASSLNPRLAGKETQYF
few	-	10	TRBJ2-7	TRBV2	TGTGCCAGCAGGGTTTACGAGCAGTACTTC	CASRVYEQYF
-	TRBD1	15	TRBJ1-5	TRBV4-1	TGCGCCAGCAGCCAAGTTGGGACAGGGGATCAGCCCCAGCATTTT	CASSQVGTGDQPQHF
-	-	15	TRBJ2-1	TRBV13	TGTGCCAGCAGCCCTGGACGCAGCTCCTACAATGAGCAGTTCTTC	CASSPGRSSYNEQFF
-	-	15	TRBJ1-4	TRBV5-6	TGTGCCAGCAGCACCCAGACAGGAGCTGACGAAAAACTGTTTTTT	CASSTQTGADEKLFF
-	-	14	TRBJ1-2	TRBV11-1	TGTGCCAGCAGCTCGCTAACAGGAAACTATGGCTACACCTTC	CASSSLTGNYGYTF
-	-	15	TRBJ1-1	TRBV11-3	TGTGCCAGCAGCCCTGGGGGGGGCGGGTTAACTGAAGCTTTCTTT	CASSPGGGGLTEAFF
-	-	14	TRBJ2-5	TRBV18	TGTGCCAGCTCACCCAACCCAACGGGAGAGACCCAGTACTTC	CASSPNPTGETQYF